The clone carrying this TCR beta chain appeared many times. No antigen is known for it. The record originates from a study of regulatory T cells in long-lasting Graves disease. The CDR3 is 18 amino acids. The V gene's germline CDR1 is MNHEY and CDR2 SVGEGT. V shed 3 bases, J shed 3 bases, and the junction held 11 bases outside the gene matches. Both iRepertoire HTBI primers and Arm-PCR of CDR3 regions were used to build the TCR beta libraries. TCRdb used MiXCR to reprocess the multiplex PCR reads, holding one entry per CDR3 protein. The data show about 430,000 distinct CDR3 sequences, with 15% seen just once and about 7.8% held by the top ten. Time point: newly diagnosed GD, antithyroid drugs for less than 3 months. RNA extracted from PBMCs served as the sequencing template. It was American Thyroid Association guidelines that determined Graves' disease diagnosis. A roughly 10-milliliter sample of peripheral blood was drawn into EDTA tubes.

Study-wide results and caveats: Clonotypes that were public and shared totalled approximately 3,000 in persistent patients versus 800 to 1,000 in new patients.

These data also featured in a second study, about T cells in Graves' hyperthyroidism and ophthalmopathy. From that paper: Using 13 V-J features, a model discriminated ophthalmopathy from stable hyperthyroidism.

The sequencing here drew on peripheral blood mononuclear cells (PBMCs), taken at new diagnosis, from a patient treated with antithyroid drugs. The gene calls are TRBV6-2 or TRBV6-3 and TRBJ2-5, with 12 bases lining up with TRBD2. The sequence derives from a middle-aged woman with Graves disease. CDR3 nucleotides: TGTGCCAGCAGTTATCGGGCTAGCGGGAGGGACTTGGAAGAGACCCAGTACTTC. The encoded protein is CASSYRASGRDLEETQYF.